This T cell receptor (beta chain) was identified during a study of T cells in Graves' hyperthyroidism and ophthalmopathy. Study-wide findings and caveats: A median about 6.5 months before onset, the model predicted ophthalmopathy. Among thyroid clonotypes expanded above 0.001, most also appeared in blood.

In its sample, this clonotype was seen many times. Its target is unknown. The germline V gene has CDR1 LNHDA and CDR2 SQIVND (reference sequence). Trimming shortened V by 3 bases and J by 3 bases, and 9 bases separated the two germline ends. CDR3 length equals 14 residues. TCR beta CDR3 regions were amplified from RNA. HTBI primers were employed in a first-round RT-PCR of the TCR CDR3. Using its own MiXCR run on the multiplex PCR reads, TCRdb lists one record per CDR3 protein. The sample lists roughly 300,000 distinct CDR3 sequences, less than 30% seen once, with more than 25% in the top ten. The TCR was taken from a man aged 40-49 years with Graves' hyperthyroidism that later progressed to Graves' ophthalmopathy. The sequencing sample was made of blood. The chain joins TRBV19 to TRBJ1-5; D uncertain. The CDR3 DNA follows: TGTGCCAGTAGTATGCTAGATACCAATCAGCCCCAGCATTTT. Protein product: CASSMLDTNQPQHF.